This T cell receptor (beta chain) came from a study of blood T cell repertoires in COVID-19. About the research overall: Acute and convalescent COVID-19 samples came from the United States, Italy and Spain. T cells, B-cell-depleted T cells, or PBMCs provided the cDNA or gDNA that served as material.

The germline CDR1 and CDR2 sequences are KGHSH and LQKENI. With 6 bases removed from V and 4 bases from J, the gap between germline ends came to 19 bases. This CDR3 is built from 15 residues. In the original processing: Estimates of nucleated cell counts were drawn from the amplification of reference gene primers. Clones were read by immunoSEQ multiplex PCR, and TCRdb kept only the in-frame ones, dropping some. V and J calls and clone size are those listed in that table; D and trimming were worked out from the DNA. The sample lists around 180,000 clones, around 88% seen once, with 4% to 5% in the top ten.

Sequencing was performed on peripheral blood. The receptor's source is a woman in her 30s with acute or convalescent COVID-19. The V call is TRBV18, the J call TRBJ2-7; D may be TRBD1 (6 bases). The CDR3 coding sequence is TGTGCCAGCTCGCTAGCTCCGGGACACCTTTACGAGCAGTACTTC. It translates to CASSLAPGHLYEQYF.